The 10 T cell receptor beta chains presented below share a single source sample, sequenced in a study of cytomegalovirus exposure and HLA in healthy donors. PCR amplification relied on 60 Vbeta primers (plus 13 Jbeta primers). Only in-frame clones appear in the TCRdb table, and some are missing; sequencing was by immunoSEQ multiplex PCR. This table holds about 70,000 clones, about 67% found once. The sample taken for sequencing was PBMCs. The receptor source for this set is a human donor in good health.

The chain employs TRBV9 and TRBJ2-2; 7 bases align to TRBD2. J was trimmed by 6 bases and V by 0 bases; bases with no gene match: 2. CDR1 and CDR2 (germline): SGDLS, YYNGEE. This CDR3 region has 14 residues. CDR3 in amino acids: CASSVGGGPGELFF. Here the CDR3 DNA reads TGTGCCAGCAGCGTAGGGGGAGGGCCCGGGGAGCTGTTTTTT.

The V gene is TRBV19, the J gene TRBJ1-1, with D perhaps matching TRBD1 (5 bases). Trimming took 3 bases from V and 2 from J, leaving 10 bases between them. Germline CDR1 LNHDA, CDR2 SQIVND (reference sequence). The CDR3 extends over 14 amino acids. CDR3 DNA sequence: TGTGCCAGTAGTATCGGGGGAGGCAACACTGAAGCTTTCTTT. Its translation: CASSIGGGNTEAFF.

The rearrangement joins TRBV6-5 to TRBJ2-2, with D tentatively TRBD2 (5 bases). This CDR3 comprises 16 residues. CDR1 is MNHEY and CDR2 is SVGAGI in the germline V gene. Trimming took 2 bases from V and 3 from J, leaving 13 bases between them. For the CDR3, the DNA is TGTGCCAGCAGTTACAGGAGGTCCAGAGACACCGGGGAGCTGTTTTTT. Translated, it gives CASSYRRSRDTGELFF.

V and J are TRBV9 and TRBJ2-3, with 11 bases that match TRBD2. Germline V gene lookup returns CDR1 SGDLS and CDR2 YYNGEE. V shed 3 bases, J shed 2 bases, and the junction held 5 bases outside the gene matches. The CDR3 has 16 residues. The CDR3 loop is CASSAQTSGITDTQYF. The DNA for the CDR3 is TGTGCCAGCAGCGCACAGACTAGCGGGATCACAGATACGCAGTATTTT. The full variable domain, rest sourced from reference TRBV9 and TRBJ2-3, is DSGVTQTPKHLITATGQRVTLRCSPRSGDLSVYWYQQSLDQGLQFLIQYYNGEERAKGNILERFSAQQFPDLHSELNLSSLELGDSALYFCASSAQTSGITDTQYFGPGTRLTVL.

The CDR3 loop reads CASSPTGSPKETQYF. In nucleotides, the CDR3 is TGTGCCAGCAGTCCAACAGGATCTCCCAAAGAGACCCAGTACTTC. The rearrangement uses TRBV28 and TRBJ2-5; D might be TRBD1 (5 bases). Trimming removed 5 bases from V and 3 bases from J, with 16 bases in between. The CDR3 is 15 residues long. Germline V CDR1 and CDR2: MDHEN, SYDVKM.

This clone was seen many times. This chain connects TRBV6-6 to TRBJ1-1; no reliable D call. In germline, CDR1 is MNHNY, CDR2 SVGAGI (reference sequence). This CDR3 spans 14 amino acids. V was cut by 4 bases and J by 1 base, with 10 bases left in between. The CDR3 coding sequence is TGTGCCAGCAGTTTGAGGGAAACGAACACTGAAGCTTTCTTT. It yields the protein CASSLRETNTEAFF.

Only a few counts were recorded for this clone. The junction departs from the called germline gene at one end, perhaps through a read error. The CDR3 loop reads CASTEASGTDTQYF. DNA of the CDR3: TGCGCCAGCACTGAGGCTAGCGGCACAGATACGCAGTATTTT. The chain couples TRBV10-1 to TRBJ2-3, with a possible D match to TRBD2 (6 bases). This CDR3 is built from 14 residues. The germline V gene encodes CDR1 WNHNN and CDR2 SYGVQD (reference sequence).

The genes are TRBV5-1 and TRBJ2-1; a possible D gene is TRBD1 (6 bases). This CDR3 contains 13 residues. Germline-derived CDR1 and CDR2 are SGHRS and YFSETQ. With 4 bases removed from V and 9 bases from J, the gap between germline ends came to 14 bases. DNA of the CDR3: TGCGCCAGCAGCAGAGACCAGGGGAGTGAGCAGTTCTTC. It encodes CASSRDQGSEQFF.

The rearrangement links TRBV27 to TRBJ2-3; 8 bases are shared with TRBD1. CDR1 MNHEY and CDR2 SMNVEV come from the germline V gene (reference sequence). The CDR3 spans 14 residues. Germline trimming cut 5 bases from V and 10 bases from J; bases unmatched to any gene: 11. The CDR3 coding sequence is TGTGCCAGCAGTCCACAGACAGGGGAAGGTCCGCAGTATTTT. The encoded protein is CASSPQTGEGPQYF.

This chain links TRBV27 with TRBJ1-4; maybe TRBD1 (6 bases). The CDR3 extends over 15 amino acids. V shed 1 base and J shed 5 bases, with 11 bases lying between them. CDR1 and CDR2 from the germline V gene are MNHEY and SMNVEV (reference sequence). The CDR3 bases are TGTGCCAGCAGTTTATTCGGGGGGCGGAATGAAAAACTGTTTTTT. This codes for CASSLFGGRNEKLFF.